This T cell receptor (beta chain) was observed in a study of Ad26.COV2.S vaccination and SARS-CoV-2 variants. Study conclusions and caveats: People who got the vaccine or the placebo had similar non-spike TCR breadth.

Assay used: immunoSEQ multiplex PCR; TCRdb lists only in-frame clones, some missing. The sample includes more than 300,000 clones, 80% to 90% of them seen just once. On this clone: As yet, its antigen is unknown.

The V gene's germline CDR1 is MNHEY and CDR2 SVGEGT. This CDR3 is built from 13 residues. V dropped 4 bases and J dropped 1 base, with 7 bases sitting between them. Treatment: 19 received Ad26.COV2.S at low or high dose, single or two shots; 5 received placebo; per-sample allocation not given. The samples were gathered on day 63 after the first injection of vaccine or placebo. Sequencing used peripheral blood, obtained in a trial of Ad26.COV2.S vaccine versus placebo. The TCR sequence derives from a person between 18 and 65 years old who received the Ad26.COV2.S COVID-19 vaccine or a placebo. The V and J genes are TRBV6-2 or TRBV6-3 and TRBJ1-1; D is unclear. CDR3 DNA sequence: TGTGCCAGCAGTTTGACAAAGAACACTGAAGCTTTCTTT. This encodes CASSLTKNTEAFF.